This TCR beta chain was captured in a study of follicular helper T cells after annual influenza vaccination. This clone has more than one count but fewer than ten. Generated by immunoSEQ multiplex PCR, the TCRdb table keeps only in-frame clones and is missing some. The repertoire has approximately 11,000 clones, roughly 80% of them found once; the top ten carry approximately 0.9%. The CDR3 spans 16 residues. The germline CDR1 and CDR2 sequences are SGHDT and YYEEEE. Deletions cut 1 base from V and 0 bases from J, with 14 bases between. The source is an adult who received the influenza vaccine. Sequencing was performed on CXCR5- memory CD4+ T cells sorted from blood, taken 6 weeks after influenza vaccination. The genes are TRBV5-6 and TRBJ2-7; a possible D gene is TRBD1 (6 bases). CDR3 bases: TGTGCCAGCAGCTTGTTAACAGGGCAGGGCTCCTACGAGCAGTACTTC. Translated, it gives CASSLLTGQGSYEQYF.